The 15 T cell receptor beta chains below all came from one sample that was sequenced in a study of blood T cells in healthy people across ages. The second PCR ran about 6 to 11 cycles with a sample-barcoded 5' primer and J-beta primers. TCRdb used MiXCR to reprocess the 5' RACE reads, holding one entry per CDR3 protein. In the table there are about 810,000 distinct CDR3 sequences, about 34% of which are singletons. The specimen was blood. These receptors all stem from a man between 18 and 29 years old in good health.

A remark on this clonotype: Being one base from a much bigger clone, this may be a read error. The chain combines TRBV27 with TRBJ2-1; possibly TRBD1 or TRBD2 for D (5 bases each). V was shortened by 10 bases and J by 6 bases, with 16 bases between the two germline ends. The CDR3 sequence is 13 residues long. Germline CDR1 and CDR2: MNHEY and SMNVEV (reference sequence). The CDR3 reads CAISKPGLNEQFF. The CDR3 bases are TGTGCCATCAGCAAACCGGGGCTCAATGAGCAGTTCTTC.

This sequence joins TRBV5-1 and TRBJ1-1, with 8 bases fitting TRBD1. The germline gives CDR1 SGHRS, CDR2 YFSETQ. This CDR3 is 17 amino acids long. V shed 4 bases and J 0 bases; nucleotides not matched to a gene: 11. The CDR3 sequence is CASSPETGGPMNTEAFF. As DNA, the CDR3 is TGCGCCAGCAGCCCTGAAACAGGGGGTCCGATGAACACTGAAGCTTTCTTT.

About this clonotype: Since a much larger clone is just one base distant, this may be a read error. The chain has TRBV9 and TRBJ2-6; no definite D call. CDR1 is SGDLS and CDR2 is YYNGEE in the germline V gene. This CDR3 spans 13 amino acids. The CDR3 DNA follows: TGTGCCCGCAGTAAATCTGGGGCCAACGTCCTGACTTTC. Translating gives CARSKSGANVLTF.

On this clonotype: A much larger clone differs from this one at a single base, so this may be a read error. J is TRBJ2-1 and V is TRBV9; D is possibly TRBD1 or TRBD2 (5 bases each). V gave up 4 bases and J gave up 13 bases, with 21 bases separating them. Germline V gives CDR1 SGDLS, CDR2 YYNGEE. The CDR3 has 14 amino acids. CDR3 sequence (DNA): TGTGCCAGCAGCCCCTCTCGGGGCAAAGAGACCCAGTTCTTC. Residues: CASSPSRGKETQFF.

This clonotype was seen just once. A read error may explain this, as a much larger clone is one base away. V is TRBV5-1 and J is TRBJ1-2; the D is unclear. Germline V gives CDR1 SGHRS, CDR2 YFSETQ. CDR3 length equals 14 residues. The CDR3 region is CASGLGTDFYGYTF. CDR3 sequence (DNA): TGCGCCAGCGGCTTGGGAACAGATTTCTATGGCTACACCTTC.

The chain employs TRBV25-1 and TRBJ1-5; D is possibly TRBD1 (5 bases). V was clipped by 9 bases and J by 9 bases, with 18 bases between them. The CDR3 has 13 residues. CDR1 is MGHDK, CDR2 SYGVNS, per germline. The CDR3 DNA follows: TGTGCCAGTAATGGACATGCTCGCCGGCCCCAGCATTTT. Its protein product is CASNGHARRPQHF. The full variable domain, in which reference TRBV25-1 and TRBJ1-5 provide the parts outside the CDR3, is EADIYQTPRYLVIGTGKKITLECSQTMGHDKMYWYQQDPGMELHLIHYSYGVNSTEKGDLSSESTVSRIRTEHFPLTLESARPSHTSQYLCASNGHARRPQHFGDGTRLSIL.

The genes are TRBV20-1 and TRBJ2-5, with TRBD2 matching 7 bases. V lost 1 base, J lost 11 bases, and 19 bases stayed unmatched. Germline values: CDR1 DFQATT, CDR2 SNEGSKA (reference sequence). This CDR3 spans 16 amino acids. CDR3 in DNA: TGCAGTGCTAGAGTGGGCGGGGGACTCGCAAACAATGAGCAGTACTTC. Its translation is CSARVGGGLANNEQYF.

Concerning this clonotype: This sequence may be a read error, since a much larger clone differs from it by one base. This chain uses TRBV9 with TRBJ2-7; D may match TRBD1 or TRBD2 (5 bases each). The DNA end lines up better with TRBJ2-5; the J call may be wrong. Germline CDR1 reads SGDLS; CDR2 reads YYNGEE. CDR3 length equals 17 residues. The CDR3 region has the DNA TGTGCCAGCAGCGCAATGGGACGACTGAACCGCCAAGAGACCCAGTACTTC. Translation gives CASSAMGRLNRQETQYF.

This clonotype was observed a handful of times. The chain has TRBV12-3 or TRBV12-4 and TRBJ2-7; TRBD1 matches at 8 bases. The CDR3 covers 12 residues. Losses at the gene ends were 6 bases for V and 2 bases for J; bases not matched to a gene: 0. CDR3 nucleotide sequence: TGTGCCAGCAGACAGGGGGCCTACGAGCAGTACTTC. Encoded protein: CASRQGAYEQYF.

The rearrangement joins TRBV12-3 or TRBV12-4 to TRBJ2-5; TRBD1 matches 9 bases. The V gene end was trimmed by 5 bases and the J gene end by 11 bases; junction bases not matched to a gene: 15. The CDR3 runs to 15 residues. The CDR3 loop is CASSPGQGSHNEQYF. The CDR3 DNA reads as TGTGCCAGCAGTCCCGGACAGGGGTCGCACAATGAGCAGTACTTC.

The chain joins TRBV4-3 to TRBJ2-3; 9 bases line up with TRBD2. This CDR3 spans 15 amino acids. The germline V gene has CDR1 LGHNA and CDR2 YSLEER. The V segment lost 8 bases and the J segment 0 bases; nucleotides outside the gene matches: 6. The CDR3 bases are TGCGCCAGCCGGGCTAGCGGGGAGAGCACAGATACGCAGTATTTT. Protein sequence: CASRASGESTDTQYF.

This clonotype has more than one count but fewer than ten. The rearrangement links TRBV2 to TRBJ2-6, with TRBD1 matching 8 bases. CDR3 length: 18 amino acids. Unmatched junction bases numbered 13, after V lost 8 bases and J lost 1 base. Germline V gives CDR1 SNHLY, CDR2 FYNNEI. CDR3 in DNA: TGTGCCAGCCTTATCCGGACAGGGACGGAATCTGGGGCCAACGTCCTGACTTTC. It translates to CASLIRTGTESGANVLTF.

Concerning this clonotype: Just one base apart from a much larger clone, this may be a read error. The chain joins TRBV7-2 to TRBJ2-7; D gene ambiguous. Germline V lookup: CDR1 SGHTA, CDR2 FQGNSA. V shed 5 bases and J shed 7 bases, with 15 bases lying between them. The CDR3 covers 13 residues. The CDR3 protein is CASSVQNYNEQYF. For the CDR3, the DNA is TGTGCCAGCAGCGTACAGAACTACAATGAGCAGTACTTC.

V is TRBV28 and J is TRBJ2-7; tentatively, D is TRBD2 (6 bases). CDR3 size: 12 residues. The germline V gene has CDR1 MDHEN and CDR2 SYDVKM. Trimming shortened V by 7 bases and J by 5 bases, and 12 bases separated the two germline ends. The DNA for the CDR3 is TGTGCCAGCACCCCGGGAGTCCACGAGCAGTACTTC. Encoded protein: CASTPGVHEQYF.

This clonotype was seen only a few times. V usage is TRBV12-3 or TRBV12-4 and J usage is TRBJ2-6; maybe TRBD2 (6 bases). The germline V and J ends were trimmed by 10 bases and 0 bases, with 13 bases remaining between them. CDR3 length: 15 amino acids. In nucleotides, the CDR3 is TGTGCCACCGGCGGGGACCTCTCTGGGGCCAACGTCCTGACTTTC. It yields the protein CATGGDLSGANVLTF.